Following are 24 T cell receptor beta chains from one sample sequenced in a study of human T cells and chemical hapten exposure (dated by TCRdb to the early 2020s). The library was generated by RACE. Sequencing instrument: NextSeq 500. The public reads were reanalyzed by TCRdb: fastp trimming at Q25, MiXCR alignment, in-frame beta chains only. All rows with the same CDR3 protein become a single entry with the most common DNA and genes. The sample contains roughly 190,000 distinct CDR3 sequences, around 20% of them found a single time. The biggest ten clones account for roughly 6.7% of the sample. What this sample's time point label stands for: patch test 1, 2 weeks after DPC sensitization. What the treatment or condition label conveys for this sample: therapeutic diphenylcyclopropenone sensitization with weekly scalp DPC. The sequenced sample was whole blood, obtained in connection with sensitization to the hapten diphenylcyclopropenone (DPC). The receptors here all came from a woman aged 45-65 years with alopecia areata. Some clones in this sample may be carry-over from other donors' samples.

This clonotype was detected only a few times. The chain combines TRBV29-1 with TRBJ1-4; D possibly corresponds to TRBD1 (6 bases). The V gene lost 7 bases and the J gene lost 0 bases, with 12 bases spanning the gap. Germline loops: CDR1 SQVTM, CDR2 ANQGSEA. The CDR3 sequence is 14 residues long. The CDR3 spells CSAGQVATNEKLFF. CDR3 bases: TGCAGCGCGGGACAAGTCGCAACTAATGAAAAACTGTTTTTT.

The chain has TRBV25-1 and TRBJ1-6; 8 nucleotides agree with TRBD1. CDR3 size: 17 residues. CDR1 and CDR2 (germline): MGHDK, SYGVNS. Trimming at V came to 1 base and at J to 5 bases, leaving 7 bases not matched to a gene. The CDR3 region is CASSESAWTGNNSPLHF. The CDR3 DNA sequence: TGTGCCAGCAGTGAATCTGCCTGGACAGGGAATAATTCACCCCTCCACTTT.

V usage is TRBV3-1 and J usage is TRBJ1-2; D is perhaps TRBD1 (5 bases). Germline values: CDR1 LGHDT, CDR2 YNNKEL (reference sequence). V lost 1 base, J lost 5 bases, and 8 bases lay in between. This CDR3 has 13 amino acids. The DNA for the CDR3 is TGTGCCAGCAGCCAAGTGGGACCATATGGCTACACCTTC. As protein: CASSQVGPYGYTF.

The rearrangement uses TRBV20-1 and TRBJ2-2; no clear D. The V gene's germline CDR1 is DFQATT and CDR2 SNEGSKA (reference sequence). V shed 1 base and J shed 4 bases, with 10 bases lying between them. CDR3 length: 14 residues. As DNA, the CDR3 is TGCAGTGCTAGAGGCCGTCCATCCACCGGGGAGCTGTTTTTT. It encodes CSARGRPSTGELFF.

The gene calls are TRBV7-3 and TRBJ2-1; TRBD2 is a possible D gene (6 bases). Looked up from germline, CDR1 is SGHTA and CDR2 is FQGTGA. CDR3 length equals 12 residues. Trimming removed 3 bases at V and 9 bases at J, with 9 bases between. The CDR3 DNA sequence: TGTGCCAGCAGCTTCGCAGCGGGTGAGCAGTTCTTC. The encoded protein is CASSFAAGEQFF. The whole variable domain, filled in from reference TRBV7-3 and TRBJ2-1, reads GAGVSQTPSNKVTEKGKYVELRCDPISGHTALYWYRQSLGQGPEFLIYFQGTGAADDSGLPNDRFFAVRPEGSVSTLKIQRTERGDSAVYLCASSFAAGEQFFGPGTRLTVL.

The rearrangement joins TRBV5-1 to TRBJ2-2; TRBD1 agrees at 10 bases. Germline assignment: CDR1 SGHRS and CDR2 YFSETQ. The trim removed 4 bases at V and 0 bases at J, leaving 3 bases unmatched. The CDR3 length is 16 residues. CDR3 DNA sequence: TGCGCCAGCAGCCGGGACAGGGGCGCGAACACCGGGGAGCTGTTTTTT. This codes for CASSRDRGANTGELFF.

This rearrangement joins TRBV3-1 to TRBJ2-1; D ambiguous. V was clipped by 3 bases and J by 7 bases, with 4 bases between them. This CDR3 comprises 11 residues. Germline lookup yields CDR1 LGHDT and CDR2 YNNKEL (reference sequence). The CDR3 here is CASSQLNEQFF. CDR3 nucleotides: TGTGCCAGCAGCCAGTTGAATGAGCAGTTCTTC.

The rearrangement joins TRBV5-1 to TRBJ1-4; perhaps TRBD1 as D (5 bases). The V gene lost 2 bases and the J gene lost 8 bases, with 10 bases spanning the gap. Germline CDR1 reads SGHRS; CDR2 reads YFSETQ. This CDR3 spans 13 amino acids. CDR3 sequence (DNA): TGCGCCAGCAGCTTAACGGGGGTCGAAAAACTGTTTTTT. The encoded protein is CASSLTGVEKLFF. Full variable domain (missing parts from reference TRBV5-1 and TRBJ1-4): KAGVTQTPRYLIKTRGQQVTLSCSPISGHRSVSWYQQTPGQGLQFLFEYFSETQRNKGNFPGRFSGRQFSNSRSEMNVSTLELGDSALYLCASSLTGVEKLFFGSGTQLSVL.

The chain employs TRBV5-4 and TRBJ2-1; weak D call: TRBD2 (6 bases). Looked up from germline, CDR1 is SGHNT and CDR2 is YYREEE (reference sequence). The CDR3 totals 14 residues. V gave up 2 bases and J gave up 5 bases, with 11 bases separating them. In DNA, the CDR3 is TGTGCCAGCAGCTTAGCCGGGAGTGACAATGAGCAGTTCTTC. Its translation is CASSLAGSDNEQFF. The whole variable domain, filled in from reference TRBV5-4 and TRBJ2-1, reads ETGVTQSPTHLIKTRGQQVTLRCSSQSGHNTVSWYQQALGQGPQFIFQYYREEENGRGNFPPRFSGLQFPNYSSELNVNALELDDSALYLCASSLAGSDNEQFFGPGTRLTVL.

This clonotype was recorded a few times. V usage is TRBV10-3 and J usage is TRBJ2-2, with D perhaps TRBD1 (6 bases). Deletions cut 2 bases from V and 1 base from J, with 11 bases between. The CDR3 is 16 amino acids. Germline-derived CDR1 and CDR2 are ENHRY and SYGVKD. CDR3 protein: CAISEHGQLNTGELFF. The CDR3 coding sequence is TGTGCCATCAGTGAGCATGGACAGTTGAACACCGGGGAGCTGTTTTTT.

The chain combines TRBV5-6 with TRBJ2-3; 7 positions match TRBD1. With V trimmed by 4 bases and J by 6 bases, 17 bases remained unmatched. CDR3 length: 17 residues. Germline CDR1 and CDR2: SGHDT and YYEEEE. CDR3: CASSVGTVTALMDTQYF. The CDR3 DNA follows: TGTGCCAGCAGCGTCGGGACAGTGACGGCCCTTATGGATACGCAGTATTTT.

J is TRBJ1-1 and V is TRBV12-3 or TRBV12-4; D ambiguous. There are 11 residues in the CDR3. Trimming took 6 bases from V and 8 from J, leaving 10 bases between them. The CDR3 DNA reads TGTGCCAGCAGGCGGGGTTCCGAAGCTTTCTTT. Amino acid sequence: CASRRGSEAFF.

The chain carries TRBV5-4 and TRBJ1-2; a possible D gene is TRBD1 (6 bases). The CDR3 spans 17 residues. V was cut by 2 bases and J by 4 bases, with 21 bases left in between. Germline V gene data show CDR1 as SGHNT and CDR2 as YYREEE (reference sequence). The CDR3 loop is CASSLPQGPTESYGYTF. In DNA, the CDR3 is TGTGCCAGCAGCTTACCACAGGGTCCCACGGAAAGCTATGGCTACACCTTC.

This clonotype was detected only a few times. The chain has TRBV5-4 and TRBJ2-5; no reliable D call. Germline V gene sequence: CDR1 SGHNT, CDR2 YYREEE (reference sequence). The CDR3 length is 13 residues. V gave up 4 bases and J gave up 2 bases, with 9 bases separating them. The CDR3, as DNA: TGTGCCAGCAGCCCTACTAAGCAAGAGACCCAGTACTTC. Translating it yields CASSPTKQETQYF.

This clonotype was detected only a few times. CDR3 amino acids: CASSWFQGTSDTQYF. The CDR3 nucleotides are TGCGCCAGCAGCTGGTTCCAGGGGACGTCAGATACGCAGTATTTT. The V gene is TRBV5-1, the J gene TRBJ2-3, with D tentatively TRBD1 (6 bases). The CDR3 is made up of 15 amino acids. With 3 bases removed from V and 4 bases from J, the gap between germline ends came to 15 bases. Germline CDR1 is SGHRS and CDR2 is YFSETQ.

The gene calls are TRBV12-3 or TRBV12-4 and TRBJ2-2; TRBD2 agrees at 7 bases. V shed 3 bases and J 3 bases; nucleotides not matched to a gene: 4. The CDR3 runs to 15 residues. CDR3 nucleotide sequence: TGTGCCAGCAGTTTCTCTAGCGGCCACACCGGGGAGCTGTTTTTT. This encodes CASSFSSGHTGELFF.

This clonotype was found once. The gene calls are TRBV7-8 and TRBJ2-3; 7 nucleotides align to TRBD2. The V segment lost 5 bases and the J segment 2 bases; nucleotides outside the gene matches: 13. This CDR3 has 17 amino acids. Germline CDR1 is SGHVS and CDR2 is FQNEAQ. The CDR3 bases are TGTGCCAGCAGCGTCAGACGACCCGGGACTAACACAGATACGCAGTATTTT. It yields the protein CASSVRRPGTNTDTQYF.

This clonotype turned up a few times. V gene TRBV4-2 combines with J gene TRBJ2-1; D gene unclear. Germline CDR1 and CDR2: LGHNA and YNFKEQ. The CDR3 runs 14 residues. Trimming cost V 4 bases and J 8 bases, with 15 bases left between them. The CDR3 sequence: CASSRLPQSDEQFF. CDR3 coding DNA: TGTGCCAGCAGCCGACTCCCCCAATCGGATGAGCAGTTCTTC.

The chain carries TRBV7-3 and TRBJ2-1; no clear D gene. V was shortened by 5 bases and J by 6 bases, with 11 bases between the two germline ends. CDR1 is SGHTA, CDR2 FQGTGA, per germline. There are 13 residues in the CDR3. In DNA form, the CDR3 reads TGTGCCAGCAGCCCCGGCAGAACCAATGAGCAGTTCTTC. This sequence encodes CASSPGRTNEQFF. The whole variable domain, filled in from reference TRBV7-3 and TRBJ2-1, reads GAGVSQTPSNKVTEKGKYVELRCDPISGHTALYWYRQSLGQGPEFLIYFQGTGAADDSGLPNDRFFAVRPEGSVSTLKIQRTERGDSAVYLCASSPGRTNEQFFGPGTRLTVL.

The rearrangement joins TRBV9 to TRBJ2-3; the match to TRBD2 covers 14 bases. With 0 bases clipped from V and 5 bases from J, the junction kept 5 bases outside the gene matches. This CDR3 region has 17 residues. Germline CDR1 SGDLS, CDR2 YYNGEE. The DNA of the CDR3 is TGTGCCAGCAGCGTAGGGGGACTAGCGGGAGAGGTAGATACGCAGTATTTT. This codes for CASSVGGLAGEVDTQYF.

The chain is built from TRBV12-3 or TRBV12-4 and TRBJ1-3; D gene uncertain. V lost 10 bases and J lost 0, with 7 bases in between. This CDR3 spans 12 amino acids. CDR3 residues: CATTYSGNTIYF. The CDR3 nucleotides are TGTGCCACCACATACTCTGGAAACACCATATATTTT.

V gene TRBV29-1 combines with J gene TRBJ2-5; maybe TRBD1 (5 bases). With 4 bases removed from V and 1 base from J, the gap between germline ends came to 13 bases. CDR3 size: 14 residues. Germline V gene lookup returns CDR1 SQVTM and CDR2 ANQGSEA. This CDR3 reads CSVAPTGSQETQYF. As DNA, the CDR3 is TGCAGCGTTGCCCCAACAGGATCCCAAGAGACCCAGTACTTC.

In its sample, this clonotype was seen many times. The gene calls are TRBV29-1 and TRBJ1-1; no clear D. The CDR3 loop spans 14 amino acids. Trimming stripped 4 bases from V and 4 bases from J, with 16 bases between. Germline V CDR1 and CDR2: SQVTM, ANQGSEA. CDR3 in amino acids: CSVVRGGKGTEAFF. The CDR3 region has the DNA TGCAGCGTTGTCCGGGGAGGGAAAGGCACTGAAGCTTTCTTT.

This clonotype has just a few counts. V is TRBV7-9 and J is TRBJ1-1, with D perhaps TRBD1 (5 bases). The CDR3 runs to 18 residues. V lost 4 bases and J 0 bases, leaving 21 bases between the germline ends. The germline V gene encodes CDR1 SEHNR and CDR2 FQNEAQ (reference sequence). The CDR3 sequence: CASSSPFPSGGLNTEAFF. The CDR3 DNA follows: TGTGCCAGCAGCTCCCCGTTTCCTAGTGGGGGTTTGAACACTGAAGCTTTCTTT.